This T cell receptor beta chain appears in the sequencing data of a study of T-cell reconstitution after alpha-beta-depleted transplantation in children. Whole-study results and caveats: The main origin of T-cell counts and diversity one year after transplant was newly produced T cells. Surviving recipient T cells and intrathymic progenitors accounted for some patients' high TCRbeta diversity at day 60. Expanded graft clones, several hundred of them, were reportedly the source of alpha-beta T cells about two months after transplant.

This clonotype was seen a handful of times. Its antigen is as yet unknown. The CDR3 contains 14 residues. V lost 3 bases and J 10 bases, leaving 18 bases between the germline ends. Germline assignment: CDR1 DFQATT and CDR2 SNEGSKA (reference sequence). Unique molecular identifiers were incorporated into the prepared TCRbeta library. TCRdb reanalysed the PCR reads using MiXCR and keeps one entry per CDR3 protein. The table includes about 980,000 distinct CDR3 sequences, under 30% detected once. This TCR was recovered from a boy in the first two years of life who had a stem cell transplant for SCID, so the T cells may come from the graft donor. Specimen: PBMCs, mostly from graft donor cells, collected 360 days after TCRalphabeta/CD19-depleted stem cell transplant. V gene TRBV20-1 combines with J gene TRBJ2-2; D not resolved. The CDR3 DNA reads as TGCAGTGCTAGTCTCAGGTCAGGTTGGCAGGAGCTGTTTTTT. Translation gives CSASLRSGWQELFF.